A selection of T cell receptor beta chains follows, all from one sample in a study of blood T cells in healthy people across ages. TCRdb used MiXCR to reprocess the 5' RACE reads, holding one entry per CDR3 protein. The sample lists about 1.5 million distinct CDR3 sequences, approximately 42% seen once, with less than 8% in the top ten. The sample was blood. These receptors were taken from a woman in her late teens or twenties in good health. CDR3s leave out the opening cysteine and the closing phenylalanine or tryptophan. Some rows mark clone size as missing; the rest say once, few, many or name a class of expanded clone.

>-|TRBV20-1
SASGGAGPTRALGYGYT
>few|TRBV29-1
SVSRQSSYNEQY
>-|TRBV6-2/TRBV6-3
ASSYSSSRNLYEQY
>-|TRBV3-1
ASSQDTSGNTIY
>-|TRBV27
ASRNGLAGGNEQF
>-|TRBV7-9
ASSPSSTSGEQY
>few|TRBV2
ASSADRVGTEAF
>-|TRBV27
ASSPALLLNEQF
>-|TRBV4-1
ASSQVGLARETQY
>-|TRBV9
ASSVTGYYQETQY
>-|TRBV27
ASSFSITNTEAF
>few|TRBV7-6
ASSLDAGKSYEQY
>-|TRBV20-1
SADPGTSPYNEQF
>-|TRBV24-1
ANKDRGPFYEQY
>-|TRBV6-6
ASSYLAGGETQY
>-|TRBV9
ASSVVTEDGYT
>few|TRBV7-2
ASSLVGTGGSEQF
>-|TRBV24-1
ATSGGEVRKQF
>-|TRBV27
ASSPDRFMGELF
>-|TRBV18
ASSPLPGGASNEQF
>-|TRBV27
ASSYWGSTGVYEQY
>few|TRBV28
ASLRASGPQH
>-|TRBV18
ASSPGQGGVYTQY
>-|TRBV7-2
ASTKTSGNYNEQF
>few|TRBV10-3
AIKTRGGYNEQF
>few|TRBV5-1
ASSLVSGASTDTQY
>few|TRBV6-5
GSSRDGPYEQY
>few|TRBV29-1
SVEESRGFEQY
>-|TRBV3-1
ASSQAGISPEAF
>-|TRBV6-5
ASNAGVGTDGYT
>few|TRBV12-1
ASSPSRGVPYEQY
>-|TRBV7-9
ASSRSAEQSGYT
>-|TRBV27
ASSPILGQTYGYT
>few|TRBV20-1
SAPFRGPEQY
>-|TRBV28
ASSLARVTGELF
>few|TRBV12-3/TRBV12-4
ASSLSTATFNQPQH
>-|TRBV27
ASSLSIRGRVGTGNEQF
>many|TRBV4-1
ASSHGQLDPSYEQY
>-|TRBV12-3/TRBV12-4
ASNQGVTYEQY